This T cell receptor beta chain was sequenced for a study of shared clonotypes between healthy human individuals. V shed 3 bases and J shed 6 bases, with 5 bases lying between them. From germline, CDR1 is SGHTA and CDR2 FQGNSA. The CDR3 is 12 amino acids. This clone showed up many times. Other DNA sequences in this sample translate to the same CDR3. Profiled with immunoSEQ multiplex PCR; TCRdb holds only in-frame clones, not every one. The top ten clones hold approximately 1.5% of a sample with about 1 million clones, approximately 76% of them seen once. This clonotype was sampled from a man aged 18-30 years in good health. Sequencing input: memory CD4+ T cells sorted from blood. Documented subset: CD45RA-negative fraction. The gene calls are TRBV7-2 and TRBJ2-2; D is ambiguous. Here the CDR3 DNA reads TGTGCCAGCAGCTTCTCCCCCGGGGAGCTGTTTTTT. Amino acids: CASSFSPGELFF.